The T cell receptor (beta chain) described here comes from a study of cytomegalovirus exposure and HLA in healthy donors. Study-wide results and caveats: The likely origin of a cluster of highly shared sequence variants was a sequencing artifact. Whilst most TCR sequences proved rare, a subset of public TCRs occurred across many donors. In a later analysis, TCR beta V- and J-gene trimming was associated with a missense DCLRE1C variant.

Primers for the PCR totalled 60 Vbeta and 13 Jbeta. Per the study methods: In a later analysis, of 80 million or so unique beta chains, about 12 million appeared in at least two donors. Sequenced by immunoSEQ multiplex PCR; TCRdb stores in-frame clones only, minus some. V and J calls plus clone size are reproduced from that table; the DNA served to infer D and trimming. The table lists roughly 170,000 clones, approximately 80% of them singletons. The CDR3 has 15 residues. V lost 4 bases and J lost 5; bases outside the gene matches: 10. Per the germline V gene, CDR1 is SGHRS and CDR2 is YFSETQ. For this clone: Its specificity is unknown.

The clonotype comes from a woman aged 25 to 39 in good health and CMV-seronegative. This chain links TRBV5-1 with TRBJ2-5, with TRBD1 matching 8 bases. The sample was PBMCs. As DNA, the CDR3 is TGCGCCAGCAGCGCCCTTCAGGGGGCTAAGGAGACCCAGTACTTC. It is translated as CASSALQGAKETQYF.